A single sample is the source of the 26 T cell receptor beta chains below, sequenced in a study of T cells after yellow fever vaccination. TCRdb re-analysed the 5' RACE reads in MiXCR, keeping a single row per CDR3 protein. The table includes roughly 320,000 distinct CDR3 sequences, approximately 11% detected once. Sequences were derived from CD4+ T cells sorted from PBMCs, sampled 45 days after the yellow fever booster vaccination. The receptors here all came from a man between 18 and 35 years old who received the YFV17D yellow fever vaccine.

The gene calls are TRBV5-4 and TRBJ2-5; 7 bases align to TRBD1. The CDR3 has 14 amino acids. Germline V CDR1 and CDR2: SGHNT, YYREEE (reference sequence). With V trimmed by 0 bases and J by 3 bases, 2 bases remained unmatched. In DNA form, the CDR3 reads TGTGCCAGCAGCTTGGAACAGGGGAAAGAGACCCAGTACTTC. Its translation: CASSLEQGKETQYF. Full variable domain (missing parts from reference TRBV5-4 and TRBJ2-5): ETGVTQSPTHLIKTRGQQVTLRCSSQSGHNTVSWYQQALGQGPQFIFQYYREEENGRGNFPPRFSGLQFPNYSSELNVNALELDDSALYLCASSLEQGKETQYFGPGTRLLVL.

This clonotype was found many times. This chain connects TRBV5-1 to TRBJ1-1; 8 bases match TRBD1. The CDR3 consists of 15 residues. With 4 bases clipped from V and 4 bases from J, the junction kept 9 bases outside the gene matches. Germline CDR1 SGHRS, CDR2 YFSETQ. This CDR3 reads CASSTQGARGTEAFF. CDR3 DNA sequence: TGCGCCAGCAGCACCCAGGGGGCCCGAGGCACTGAAGCTTTCTTT.

The rearrangement links TRBV30 to TRBJ2-1; D remains ambiguous. The CDR3 covers 14 residues. Trimming took off 3 bases at V and 0 bases at J, with 9 bases between the two ends. In germline, CDR1 is GTSNPN, CDR2 SVGIG (reference sequence). CDR3 in amino acids: CAWRSLNSYNEQFF. CDR3 DNA sequence: TGTGCCTGGAGGTCACTGAACTCCTACAATGAGCAGTTCTTC. Based on the CDR3 plus reference TRBV30 and TRBJ2-1, the full variable domain is SQTIHQWPATLVQPVGSPLSLECTVEGTSNPNLYWYRQAAGRGLQLLFYSVGIGQISSEVPQNLSASRPQDRQFILSSKKLLLSDSGFYLCAWRSLNSYNEQFFGPGTRLTVL.

The chain is built from TRBV7-8 and TRBJ2-3; D possibly matches TRBD1 or TRBD2 (5 bases each). V lost 6 bases and J lost 0, with 7 bases in between. This CDR3 is built from 13 residues. Germline CDR1 is SGHVS and CDR2 is FQNEAQ. The CDR3 spells CASRWGSTDTQYF. CDR3 nucleotides: TGTGCCAGCAGGTGGGGGAGCACAGATACGCAGTATTTT.

This clonotype was observed a few times. This chain links TRBV29-1 with TRBJ2-7; D is possibly TRBD1 (5 bases). The ends were cut back, 3 bases at V and 3 bases at J, with 18 bases in the middle. This CDR3 has 15 amino acids. From germline, CDR1 is SQVTM and CDR2 ANQGSEA. This CDR3 reads CSVEWLRDRNYEQYF. CDR3 nucleotides: TGCAGCGTTGAGTGGCTTCGAGACAGAAACTACGAGCAGTACTTC.

This clonotype turned up a few times. The chain's CDR3 is CATGAGGLQETQYF. The CDR3 region has the DNA TGTGCCACAGGGGCGGGGGGGCTCCAAGAGACCCAGTACTTC. The rearrangement joins TRBV24-1 to TRBJ2-5; TRBD2 aligns across 9 bases. Germline trimming cut 10 bases from V and 1 base from J; bases unmatched to any gene: 6. CDR3 length: 14 residues. Germline V gene data show CDR1 as KGHDR and CDR2 as SFDVKD.

V gene TRBV6-8 combines with J gene TRBJ2-7, with 8 positions matching TRBD2. Germline V gene data show CDR1 as MNHGY and CDR2 as SAAAGT. After removal of 7 bases from V and 4 bases from J, the junction contained 6 bases not matched to a gene. This CDR3 has 13 residues. The CDR3 DNA reads TGTGCCAGCAAAGCGGGGGCGGGATACGAGCAGTACGTC. Amino acids: CASKAGAGYEQYV.

CDR3 amino acids: CASSLAQDRRTGELFF. The CDR3 nucleotides are TGTGCCAGCAGCTTAGCGCAGGACAGGAGAACCGGGGAGCTGTTTTTT. This chain links TRBV7-2 with TRBJ2-2; 7 bases are a match to TRBD1. The length of the CDR3 is 16 residues. The V gene end was trimmed by 0 bases and the J gene end by 5 bases; junction bases not matched to a gene: 6. Germline V gene lookup returns CDR1 SGHTA and CDR2 FQGNSA.

A few counts support this clonotype. The rearrangement uses TRBV2 and TRBJ2-7; unclear D gene. Germline CDR1 is SNHLY and CDR2 is FYNNEI. The CDR3 runs 14 residues. With 4 bases removed from V and 0 bases from J, the gap between germline ends came to 10 bases. CDR3 protein: CASSVTHSSYEQYF. The CDR3 DNA is TGTGCCAGCAGTGTCACCCATAGCTCCTACGAGCAGTACTTC. Based on the CDR3 plus reference TRBV2 and TRBJ2-7, the full variable domain is EPEVTQTPSHQVTQMGQEVILRCVPISNHLYFYWYRQILGQKVEFLVSFYNNEISEKSEIFDDQFSVERPDGSNFTLKIRSTKLEDSAMYFCASSVTHSSYEQYFGPGTRLTVT.

This clonotype was picked up a small number of times. The chain links TRBV7-3 to TRBJ2-2, with TRBD1 as a possible D gene (5 bases). The V gene lost 5 bases and the J gene lost 0 bases, with 22 bases spanning the gap. Germline loops: CDR1 SGHTA, CDR2 FQGTGA. The CDR3 contains 19 residues. The CDR3 protein is CASSRRQPLRHPNTGELFF. In nucleotides, the CDR3 is TGTGCCAGCAGCCGGCGACAGCCCTTAAGACACCCGAACACCGGGGAGCTGTTTTTT.

This chain links TRBV4-3 with TRBJ1-1, with no clear D. Germline assignment: CDR1 LGHNA and CDR2 YSLEER. V lost 1 base, J lost 1 base, and 10 bases lay in between. This CDR3 is 15 amino acids long. The CDR3 DNA is TGCGCCAGCAGCCAAGCAGGCACCGGGAACACTGAAGCTTTCTTT. It translates to CASSQAGTGNTEAFF.

This clonotype was counted at least ten times. The chain couples TRBV7-2 to TRBJ2-1, with TRBD2 matching 11 bases. V shed 6 bases, J shed 7 bases, and the junction held 11 bases outside the gene matches. Germline CDR1 and CDR2: SGHTA and FQGNSA. The CDR3 totals 16 residues. The CDR3: CASSRQIAGGRNEQFF. DNA for the CDR3: TGTGCCAGCAGTCGACAAATAGCGGGGGGGCGGAATGAGCAGTTCTTC. Using reference TRBV7-2 and TRBJ2-1 for the parts outside the CDR3, the full variable domain is GAGVSQSPSNKVTEKGKDVELRCDPISGHTALYWYRQSLGQGLEFLIYFQGNSAPDKSGLPSDRFSAERTGGSVSTLTIQRTQQEDSAVYLCASSRQIAGGRNEQFFGPGTRLTVL.

This clonotype has just a few counts. This chain joins TRBV7-2 and TRBJ1-2, with D hard to call. This CDR3 region has 17 residues. Germline CDR1 is SGHTA and CDR2 is FQGNSA. Trimming left V 5 bases short and J 0 bases short, with 19 bases between. The CDR3 DNA reads as TGTGCCAGCAGCCCCGCCAGTCTATACAGCCCTAACTATGGCTACACCTTC. It specifies CASSPASLYSPNYGYTF.

This clonotype has a handful of counts. The chain links TRBV7-2 to TRBJ1-1; weak D call: TRBD1 (6 bases). There are 16 residues in the CDR3. CDR1 SGHTA and CDR2 FQGNSA come from the germline V gene. The ends were cut back, 3 bases at V and 1 base at J, with 15 bases in the middle. The CDR3 loop reads CASSFGGRGGNTEAFF. DNA of the CDR3: TGTGCCAGCAGCTTTGGGGGGAGAGGGGGGAACACTGAAGCTTTCTTT.

The V call is TRBV6-2 or TRBV6-3, the J call TRBJ2-5, with TRBD2 matching over 10 bases. J gave up 4 bases and V 5 bases, and 13 bases lay outside the gene matches. This CDR3 has 17 residues. Per germline, CDR1 MNHEY and CDR2 SVGEGT. This chain's CDR3 is CASSPLQERGGRETQYF. Written as DNA, the CDR3 is TGTGCCAGCAGTCCCCTTCAGGAGCGGGGGGGCCGAGAGACCCAGTACTTC.

The rearrangement uses TRBV7-3 and TRBJ1-1; the D gene is possibly TRBD1 (6 bases). The CDR3 contains 15 residues. The V end was cut by 2 bases, the J end by 4 bases, with 14 bases between. Germline CDR1 reads SGHTA; CDR2 reads FQGTGA. For the CDR3, the DNA is TGTGCCAGCAGCTTATTGGGGGGCCCGATCACTGAAGCTTTCTTT. As protein: CASSLLGGPITEAFF.

The J gene is TRBJ1-1, the V gene TRBV6-6; 9 bases line up with TRBD1. The CDR3 is 15 amino acids. The trim removed 5 bases at V and 8 bases at J, leaving 12 bases unmatched. Germline V CDR1 and CDR2: MNHNY, SVGAGI (reference sequence). This CDR3 reads CASSDTGQGSWEAFF. The DNA for the CDR3 is TGTGCCAGCAGTGACACGGGACAGGGCTCTTGGGAAGCTTTCTTT.

The chain employs TRBV5-1 and TRBJ1-1; 7 nucleotides agree with TRBD1. The CDR3 covers 15 residues. J lost 2 bases, V lost 3 bases, and 7 bases had no gene match. Looked up from germline, CDR1 is SGHRS and CDR2 is YFSETQ. The CDR3 region is CASSSEGAKNTEAFF. CDR3 DNA: TGCGCCAGCAGCTCGGAGGGGGCAAAAAACACTGAAGCTTTCTTT.

This clonotype was picked up many times. The chain employs TRBV20-1 and TRBJ2-1; D may be TRBD2 (7 bases). This CDR3 has 15 residues. Germline assignment: CDR1 DFQATT and CDR2 SNEGSKA (reference sequence). CDR3: CSGTKEGETYNEQFF. Here the CDR3 DNA reads TGCAGCGGGACTAAGGAGGGGGAAACCTACAATGAGCAGTTCTTC.

The chain links TRBV30 to TRBJ2-7; D may be TRBD1 (6 bases). The CDR3 contains 12 residues. CDR1 and CDR2 (germline): GTSNPN, SVGIG (reference sequence). V shed 5 bases and J shed 5 bases, with 13 bases lying between them. CDR3 coding DNA: TGTGCCTGGGGCCGAAGGGGGAACGAGCAGTACTTC. Protein sequence: CAWGRRGNEQYF.

This clonotype occurred a few times. The chain employs TRBV12-3 or TRBV12-4 and TRBJ1-5; 8 bases are shared with TRBD1. With 7 bases clipped from V and 5 bases from J, the junction kept 10 bases outside the gene matches. CDR3 length equals 15 residues. The CDR3 sequence is CASTLRGRGHQPQHF. The CDR3 region has the DNA TGTGCCAGCACCCTCAGGGGCAGGGGGCATCAGCCCCAGCATTTT.

The genes are TRBV10-3 and TRBJ2-6; D call uncertain. The germline V gene has CDR1 ENHRY and CDR2 SYGVKD. This CDR3 region has 19 residues. V was pared by 1 base and J by 0 bases, with 16 bases between. CDR3 amino acids: CAISEFSRAVISGANVLTF. CDR3 in DNA: TGTGCCATCAGTGAGTTCAGCCGGGCAGTGATCTCTGGGGCCAACGTCCTGACTTTC.

V and J are TRBV4-1 and TRBJ2-1, with 10 positions matching TRBD2. V trimming: 3 bases; J trimming: 3 bases; junction bases outside the gene matches: 2. This CDR3 has 15 residues. CDR1 is MGHRA, CDR2 YSYEKL, per germline. The CDR3 nucleotides are TGCGCCAGCAGCCACATAGCGGGGGGCTACAATGAGCAGTTCTTC. This gives the protein CASSHIAGGYNEQFF.

This chain joins TRBV7-2 and TRBJ1-2; tentative D call: TRBD1 (5 bases). Trimming pared 5 bases from V and 4 bases from J, leaving 20 bases between. The germline gives CDR1 SGHTA, CDR2 FQGNSA. This CDR3 has 16 amino acids. The CDR3 here is CASSLTGVSGTYGYTF. The CDR3 region has the DNA TGTGCCAGCAGCCTAACCGGAGTGTCGGGGACCTATGGCTACACCTTC.

This clonotype has more than one count but fewer than ten. This rearrangement joins TRBV12-5 to TRBJ2-1, with 9 bases lining up with TRBD1. Per germline, CDR1 LGHNT and CDR2 FRNRAP. This CDR3 contains 18 residues. J gave up 4 bases and V 2 bases, and 12 bases lay outside the gene matches. CDR3 in DNA: TGTGCTAGTGGTTTGTCTCGGACAGGGGTGACCGGATACAATGAGCAGTTCTTC. It translates to CASGLSRTGVTGYNEQFF.

This clonotype showed up many times. This chain connects TRBV5-6 to TRBJ1-1, with TRBD1 identical over 7 bases. This CDR3 region has 13 residues. Germline lookup yields CDR1 SGHDT and CDR2 YYEEEE. V gave up 5 bases and J gave up 4 bases; unmatched junction bases: 5. CDR3 sequence (DNA): TGTGCCAGCAGGGGTGACAGGGTCACTGAAGCTTTCTTT. Protein product: CASRGDRVTEAFF. The full variable domain, completed using reference TRBV5-6 and TRBJ1-1, is DAGVTQSPTHLIKTRGQQVTLRCSPKSGHDTVSWYQQALGQGPQFIFQYYEEEERQRGNFPDRFSGHQFPNYSSELNVNALLLGDSALYLCASRGDRVTEAFFGQGTRLTVV.